The sequence of this T cell receptor (beta chain) was determined in a study of blood T cells in healthy people across ages. A sample-barcoded 5' primer and a J-beta primer mix were used in a second PCR of about 6 to 11 cycles. TCRdb reprocessed the 5' RACE reads with MiXCR, giving one entry per CDR3 protein. The data hold 1.5 million to 2 million distinct CDR3 sequences, with almost 35% observed a single time. Trimming shortened V by 2 bases and J by 3 bases, and 11 bases separated the two germline ends. The CDR3 length is 13 residues. Per germline, CDR1 DFQATT and CDR2 SNEGSKA (reference sequence). Healthy individuals of Caucasian origin from Russia, aged 6 to 90, served as donors. Samples each had at least 6 micrograms of total RNA extracted.

Source material: blood. The chain has TRBV20-1 and TRBJ2-7; no clear D. The clonotype originates from a woman in her twenties or thirties in good health. This chain's CDR3 is CSARRGDLYEQYF. DNA of the CDR3: TGCAGTGCTAGACGCGGTGACCTCTACGAGCAGTACTTC.